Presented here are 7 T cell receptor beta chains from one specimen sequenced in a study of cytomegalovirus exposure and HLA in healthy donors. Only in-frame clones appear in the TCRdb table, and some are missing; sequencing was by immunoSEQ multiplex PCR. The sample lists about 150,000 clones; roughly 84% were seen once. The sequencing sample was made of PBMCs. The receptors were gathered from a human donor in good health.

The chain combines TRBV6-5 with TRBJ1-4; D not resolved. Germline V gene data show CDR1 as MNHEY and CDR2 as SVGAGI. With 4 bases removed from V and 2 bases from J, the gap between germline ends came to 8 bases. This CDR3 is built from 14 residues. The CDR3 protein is CASSSKRTNEKLFF. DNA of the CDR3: TGTGCCAGCAGTTCAAAACGGACTAATGAAAAACTGTTTTTT.

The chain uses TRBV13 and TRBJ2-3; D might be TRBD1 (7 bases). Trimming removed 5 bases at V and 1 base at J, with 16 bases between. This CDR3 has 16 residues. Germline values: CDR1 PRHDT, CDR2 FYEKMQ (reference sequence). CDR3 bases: TGTGCCAGCAGCCCCCCAGGGGGGCTCGGCACAGATACGCAGTATTTT. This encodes CASSPPGGLGTDTQYF.

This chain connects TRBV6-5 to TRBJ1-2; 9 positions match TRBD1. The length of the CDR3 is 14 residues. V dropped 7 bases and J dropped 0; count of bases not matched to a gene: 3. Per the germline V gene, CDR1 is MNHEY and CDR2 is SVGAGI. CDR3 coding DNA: TGTGCCAGCACCAGGGACAGGGCTAACTATGGCTACACCTTC. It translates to CASTRDRANYGYTF.

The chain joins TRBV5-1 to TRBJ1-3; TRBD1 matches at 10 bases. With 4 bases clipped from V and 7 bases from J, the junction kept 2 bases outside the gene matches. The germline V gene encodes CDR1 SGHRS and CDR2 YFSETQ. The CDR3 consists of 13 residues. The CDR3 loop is CASSADRGNTIYF. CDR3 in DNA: TGCGCCAGCAGCGCGGACAGGGGGAACACCATATATTTT.

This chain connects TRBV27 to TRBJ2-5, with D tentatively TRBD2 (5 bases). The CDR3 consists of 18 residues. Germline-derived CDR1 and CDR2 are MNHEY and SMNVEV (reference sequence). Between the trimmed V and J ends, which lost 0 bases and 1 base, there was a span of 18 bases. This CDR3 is CASSLSALHYAGQETQYF. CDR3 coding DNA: TGTGCCAGCAGTTTATCAGCCCTGCATTATGCGGGCCAAGAGACCCAGTACTTC.

DNA of the CDR3: TGTGCCTGGAGTAGGGGGAGTAGAACCTCTGGGGCCAACGTCCTGACTTTC. Translation: CAWSRGSRTSGANVLTF. The J gene is TRBJ2-6, the V gene TRBV30, with a possible D match to TRBD1 (6 bases). V was cut by 2 bases and J by 0 bases, with 14 bases left in between. The CDR3 runs to 17 residues. Germline assignment: CDR1 GTSNPN and CDR2 SVGIG (reference sequence).

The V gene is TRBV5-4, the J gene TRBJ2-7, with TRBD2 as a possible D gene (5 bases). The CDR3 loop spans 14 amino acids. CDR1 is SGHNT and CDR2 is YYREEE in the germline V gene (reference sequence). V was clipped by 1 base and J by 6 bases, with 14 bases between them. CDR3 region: CASSLITRPREQYF. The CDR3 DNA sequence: TGTGCCAGCAGCTTGATCACTAGACCCCGCGAGCAGTACTTC.